This T cell receptor beta chain was identified during a study of cytomegalovirus exposure and HLA in healthy donors. Findings of the study overall: A later analysis linked a missense variant in DCLRE1C to the trimming of TCR beta V and J genes. Near-uniform donor sequencing depth was presumed by presence/absence analyses. Most of the CMV-associated TCR beta chains (in a later analysis) appeared to be HLA-restricted.

The PCR made use of 60 Vbeta and 13 Jbeta primers. TCRdb's table, derived via immunoSEQ multiplex PCR, lists solely in-frame clones and lacks some. The sample lists 120,000 or so clones; approximately 80% were seen once. Note on this clone: Its matching antigen is unknown.

V gave up 0 bases and J gave up 2 bases, with 12 bases separating them. Germline CDR1 and CDR2: MDHEN and SYDVKM. This CDR3 spans 16 amino acids. This clonotype was sampled from a human donor in good health. The sequenced sample consisted of PBMCs. The rearrangement joins TRBV28 to TRBJ2-3, with a tentative D call TRBD1 (6 bases). CDR3 in amino acids: CASSLWGAGSTDTQYF. The DNA of the CDR3 is TGTGCCAGCAGTTTATGGGGGGCTGGGTCCACAGATACGCAGTATTTT.